These 5 T cell receptor beta chains were sequenced from one sample in a study of cytomegalovirus exposure and HLA in healthy donors. Primers: 60 Vbeta forward and 13 Jbeta reverse. TCRdb's table, derived via immunoSEQ multiplex PCR, lists solely in-frame clones and lacks some. Of about 130,000 clones in the sample, 83% were seen once. Material: PBMCs. All receptors come from a woman between 40 and 55 years old in good health and CMV-seropositive.

The rearrangement links TRBV6-5 to TRBJ2-3; D gene uncertain. The CDR3 spans 15 residues. The ends were cut back, 4 bases at V and 4 bases at J, with 15 bases in the middle. Germline-derived CDR1 and CDR2 are MNHEY and SVGAGI. DNA of the CDR3: TGTGCCAGCAGTTCCATACCGGTCTTGGCAGATACGCAGTATTTT. This encodes CASSSIPVLADTQYF.

The gene calls are TRBV5-1 and TRBJ2-1; 7 nucleotides align to TRBD2. Germline V gene data show CDR1 as SGHRS and CDR2 as YFSETQ. The CDR3 runs to 15 residues. Losses at the gene ends were 4 bases for V and 0 bases for J; bases not matched to a gene: 4. CDR3 in DNA: TGCGCCAGCAGCGGGGGGGAGAGCTCCTACAATGAGCAGTTCTTC. It encodes CASSGGESSYNEQFF.

The rearrangement uses TRBV30 and TRBJ2-5; TRBD1 is a possible D gene (6 bases). Germline CDR1 GTSNPN, CDR2 SVGIG (reference sequence). The length of the CDR3 is 14 residues. The germline V and J ends were trimmed by 1 base and 3 bases, with 12 bases remaining between them. CDR3 sequence reads: CAWSAWDTEETQYF. The CDR3 DNA reads as TGTGCCTGGAGTGCATGGGACACTGAAGAGACCCAGTACTTC.

The chain carries TRBV10-1 and TRBJ2-7; D not certain. There are 13 residues in the CDR3. The V gene's germline CDR1 is WNHNN and CDR2 SYGVQD (reference sequence). V gave up 3 bases and J gave up 2 bases, with 8 bases separating them. The CDR3 bases are TGCGCCAGCAGTGATGGCCTGACCTACGAGCAGTACTTC. The encoded protein is CASSDGLTYEQYF.

The J gene is TRBJ2-3, the V gene TRBV9; 8 bases match TRBD2. Germline V CDR1 and CDR2: SGDLS, YYNGEE. The trim removed 0 bases at V and 5 bases at J, leaving 8 bases unmatched. The CDR3 extends over 16 amino acids. The CDR3 DNA reads TGTGCCAGCAGCGTAGAGCCAGCGGGAGTTGTAGATACGCAGTATTTT. Translation: CASSVEPAGVVDTQYF. Supplemented by reference TRBV9 and TRBJ2-3, the full variable domain reads DSGVTQTPKHLITATGQRVTLRCSPRSGDLSVYWYQQSLDQGLQFLIQYYNGEERAKGNILERFSAQQFPDLHSELNLSSLELGDSALYFCASSVEPAGVVDTQYFGPGTRLTVL.